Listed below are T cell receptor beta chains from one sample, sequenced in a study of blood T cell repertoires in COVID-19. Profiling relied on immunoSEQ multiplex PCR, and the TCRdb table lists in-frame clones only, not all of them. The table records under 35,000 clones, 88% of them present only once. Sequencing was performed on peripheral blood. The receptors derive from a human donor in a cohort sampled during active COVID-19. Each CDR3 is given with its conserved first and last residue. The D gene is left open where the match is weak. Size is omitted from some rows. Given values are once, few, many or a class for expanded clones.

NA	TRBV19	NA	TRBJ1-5	TGTGCCAGTAGTATGACGGGTCAGCCCCAGCATTTT	CASSMTGQPQHF
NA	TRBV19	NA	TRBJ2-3	TGTGCCAGTAACGGCAGGCTAAGCACAGATACGCAGTATTTT	CASNGRLSTDTQYF
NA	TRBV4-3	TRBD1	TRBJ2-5	TGCGCCAGCAGCCAGCAAATTGGACAGGGGTTGGAAGAGACCCAGTACTTC	CASSQQIGQGLEETQYF
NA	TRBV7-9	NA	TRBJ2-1	TGTGCCAGCAGCCCCACGGGGAATGAGCAGTTCTTC	CASSPTGNEQFF
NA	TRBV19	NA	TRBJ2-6	TGTGCCAGTAGGCCGGAGGTCTCTGGGGCCAACGTCCTGACTTTC	CASRPEVSGANVLTF
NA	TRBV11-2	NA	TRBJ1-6	TGTGCCAGCAGCTTAGACAGATCACGCGGTTCACCCCTCCACTTT	CASSLDRSRGSPLHF
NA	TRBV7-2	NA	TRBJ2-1	TGTGCCAGCAGCTTAGCCCCTAACTGGAGAGAAGGGGTTTACAATGAGCAGTTCTTC	CASSLAPNWREGVYNEQFF
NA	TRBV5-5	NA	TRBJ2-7	TGTGCCAGCAGCTCCGGGAGCACACAATACGAGCAGTACTTC	CASSSGSTQYEQYF
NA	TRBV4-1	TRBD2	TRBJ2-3	TGCGCCAGCAGCCAACCCCGGGGGGCAGATACGCAGTATTTT	CASSQPRGADTQYF
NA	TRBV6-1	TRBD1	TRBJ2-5	TGTGCCAGCAGTGAATCGGGACAGGGAGGCGAGACCCAGTACTTC	CASSESGQGGETQYF
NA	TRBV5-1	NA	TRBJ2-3	TGCGCCAGCAGCTTGGGGGGCCGTTCTAGCACAGATACGCAGTATTTT	CASSLGGRSSTDTQYF
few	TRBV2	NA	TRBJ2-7	TGTGCCAGCAGTACCGGGACCCGGGGGGACATTTACGAGCAGTACTTC	CASSTGTRGDIYEQYF
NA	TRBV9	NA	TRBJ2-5	TGTGCCAGCAGCGTAGCTGGCAGGGTGGACCAAGAGACCCAGTACTTC	CASSVAGRVDQETQYF
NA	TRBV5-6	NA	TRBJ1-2	TGTGCCAGCAGCTTGCCAATCGGCCCTGGAGGTGGCTACACCTTC	CASSLPIGPGGGYTF
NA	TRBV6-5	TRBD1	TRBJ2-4	TGTGCCAGCGGGACAGGCCTAGCCAAAAACATTCAGTACTTC	CASGTGLAKNIQYF
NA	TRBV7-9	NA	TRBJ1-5	TGTGCCAGCAGCGCAACGGGGGATCAGCCCCAGCATTTT	CASSATGDQPQHF